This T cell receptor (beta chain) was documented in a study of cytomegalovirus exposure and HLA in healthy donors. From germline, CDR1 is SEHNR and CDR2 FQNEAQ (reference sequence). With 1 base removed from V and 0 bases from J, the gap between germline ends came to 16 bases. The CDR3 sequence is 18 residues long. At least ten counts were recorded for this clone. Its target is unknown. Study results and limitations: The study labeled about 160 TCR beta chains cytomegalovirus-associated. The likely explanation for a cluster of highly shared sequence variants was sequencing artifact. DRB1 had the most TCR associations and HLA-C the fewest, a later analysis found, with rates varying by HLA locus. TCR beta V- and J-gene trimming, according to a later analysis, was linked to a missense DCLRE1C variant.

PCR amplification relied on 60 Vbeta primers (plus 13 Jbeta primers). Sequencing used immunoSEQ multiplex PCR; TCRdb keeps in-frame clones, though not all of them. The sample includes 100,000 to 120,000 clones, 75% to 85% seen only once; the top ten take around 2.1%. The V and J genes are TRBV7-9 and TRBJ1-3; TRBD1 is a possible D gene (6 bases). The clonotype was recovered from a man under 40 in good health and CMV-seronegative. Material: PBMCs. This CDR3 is CASSLGDRHPSSGNTIYF. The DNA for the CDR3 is TGTGCCAGCAGCTTAGGAGACAGGCACCCGAGCTCTGGAAACACCATATATTTT.